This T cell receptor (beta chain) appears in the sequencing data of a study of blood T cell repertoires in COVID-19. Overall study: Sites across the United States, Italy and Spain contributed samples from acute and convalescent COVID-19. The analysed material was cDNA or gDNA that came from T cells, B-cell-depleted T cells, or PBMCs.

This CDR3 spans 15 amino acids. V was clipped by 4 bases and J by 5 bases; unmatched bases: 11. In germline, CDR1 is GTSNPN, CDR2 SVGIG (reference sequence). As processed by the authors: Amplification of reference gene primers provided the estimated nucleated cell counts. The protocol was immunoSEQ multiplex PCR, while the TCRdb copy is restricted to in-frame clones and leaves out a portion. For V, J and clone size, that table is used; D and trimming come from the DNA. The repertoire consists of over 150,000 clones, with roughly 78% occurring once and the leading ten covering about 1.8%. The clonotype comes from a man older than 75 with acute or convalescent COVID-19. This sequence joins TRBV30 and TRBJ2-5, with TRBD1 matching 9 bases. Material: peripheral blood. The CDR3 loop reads CAWTSGTGIRETQYF. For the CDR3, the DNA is TGTGCCTGGACTTCCGGGACAGGGATTAGGGAGACCCAGTACTTC. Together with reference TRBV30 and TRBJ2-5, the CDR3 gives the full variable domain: SQTIHQWPATLVQPVGSPLSLECTVEGTSNPNLYWYRQAAGRGLQLLFYSVGIGQISSEVPQNLSASRPQDRQFILSSKKLLLSDSGFYLCAWTSGTGIRETQYFGPGTRLLVL.